This T cell receptor beta chain emerged from a study of cytomegalovirus exposure and HLA in healthy donors. For this clone: Antigen specificity is unknown.

General study points: One cluster of highly shared sequence variants probably arose as a sequencing artifact. Researchers catalogued 164 TCR beta chains as cytomegalovirus-associated. Presence/absence results assume similar sequencing depth per donor, which may not hold. A later analysis revealed that TCR association rates differed between HLA loci, peaking at DRB1 and bottoming out at HLA-C.

This CDR3 has 13 amino acids. Trimming shortened V by 5 bases and J by 6 bases, and 13 bases separated the two germline ends. Germline assignment: CDR1 SGHAT and CDR2 FQNNGV. Use of 60 Vbeta and 13 Jbeta primers characterized the PCR. TCRdb keeps only in-frame clones here, not all; method: immunoSEQ multiplex PCR. The table shows roughly 110,000 clones, with about 74% occurring only once. The sequencing sample was made of PBMCs. The origin of this receptor is a woman aged 35 to 49 in good health and CMV-seropositive. The gene calls are TRBV11-2 and TRBJ1-1; no clear D. The CDR3 DNA reads TGTGCCAGCAGCCTCGGGGAGGCCGCTGAAGCTTTCTTT. This translates into CASSLGEAAEAFF. The variable domain in full, completed from reference TRBV11-2 and TRBJ1-1, reads EAGVAQSPRYKIIEKRQSVAFWCNPISGHATLYWYQQILGQGPKLLIQFQNNGVVDDSQLPKDRFSAERLKGVDSTLKIQPAKLEDSAVYLCASSLGEAAEAFFGQGTRLTVV.